The sequence of this T cell receptor beta chain was determined in a study of T-cell memory formation after mild COVID-19. Germline V gene sequence: CDR1 SNHLY, CDR2 FYNNEI. With 1 base removed from V and 6 bases from J, the gap between germline ends came to 13 bases. The CDR3 is 14 residues long. Study-wide points: Clones that contracted clustered mainly in CM and EM if CD4+ and in EMRA if CD8+.

TCRdb independently ran MiXCR on the 5' RACE reads; one entry per CDR3 protein. Here the sample spans 250,000 to 300,000 distinct CDR3 sequences, 15% being singletons. As for this clonotype: The antigen is not known.

This receptor was identified in a man younger than 30 who had mild COVID-19 (a few samples of this study predate the infection). Cell type and time point are not known. The J gene is TRBJ2-7, the V gene TRBV2, with D tentatively TRBD1 or TRBD2 (5 bases each). Sequenced: PBMCs or a T cell subset sorted from them (not recorded which). The CDR3 loop reads CASSEVSSRGEQYF. The CDR3 DNA follows: TGTGCCAGCAGTGAAGTGTCATCGAGGGGCGAGCAGTACTTC.